The rows below give T cell receptor beta chains drawn from one sample of a study of identical twins. TCRdb used MiXCR to reprocess the 5' RACE reads, holding one entry per CDR3 protein. The profile covers about 240,000 distinct CDR3 sequences, with more than 9% appearing a single time and approximately 9.1% taken by the ten largest. Input material: memory T cells sorted from blood. Receptors originate from a man aged 45 to 65 in good health. Both conserved end residues are part of each CDR3. Only part of the rows carry a size: once, few, many, or a class if the clone is expanded.

clone size: -
J gene: TRBJ2-7
V gene: TRBV28
CDR3 protein: CASSSSGSIYEQYF

clone size: many
J gene: TRBJ2-7
V gene: TRBV10-1
CDR3 protein: CASSRDNTYEQYF

clone size: few
J gene: TRBJ1-5
V gene: TRBV27
CDR3 protein: CASSFRANQPQHF

clone size: -
J gene: TRBJ2-7
V gene: TRBV7-2
CDR3 protein: CASSIGGQDYEQYF

clone size: -
J gene: TRBJ2-1
V gene: TRBV7-9
CDR3 protein: CASSFSQDEQSFF

clone size: few
J gene: TRBJ2-1
V gene: TRBV28
CDR3 protein: CASRASEALAYNSYNEQFF

clone size: few
J gene: TRBJ2-7
V gene: TRBV6-2/TRBV6-3
CDR3 protein: CASSYRPGPAYEQYF

clone size: many
J gene: TRBJ2-6
V gene: TRBV28
CDR3 protein: CASRYGTANVLTF

clone size: -
J gene: TRBJ1-1
V gene: TRBV12-1
CDR3 protein: CASSSTKDRRNTEAFF

clone size: many
J gene: TRBJ2-5
V gene: TRBV20-1
CDR3 protein: CSARFGGRALETQYF

clone size: few
J gene: TRBJ1-5
V gene: TRBV7-9
CDR3 protein: CASSLSGQGGQPQHF

clone size: few
J gene: TRBJ2-1
V gene: TRBV7-2
CDR3 protein: CASSPQGAGGRNEQFF

clone size: few
J gene: TRBJ2-3
V gene: TRBV7-2
CDR3 protein: CASSLVPGRSTDTQYF

clone size: many
J gene: TRBJ1-2
V gene: TRBV5-1
CDR3 protein: CASSWDSGYTF

clone size: few
J gene: TRBJ2-2
V gene: TRBV11-1
CDR3 protein: CASTLTGTGMGDTGELFF

clone size: few
J gene: TRBJ2-2
V gene: TRBV20-1
CDR3 protein: CSARDPVGELFF

clone size: -
J gene: TRBJ2-5
V gene: TRBV2
CDR3 protein: CASRPGVVETQYF

clone size: -
J gene: TRBJ2-1
V gene: TRBV13
CDR3 protein: CASSYPGTSGKDEQFF

clone size: few
J gene: TRBJ1-5
V gene: TRBV28
CDR3 protein: CASSLPGGLQPQHF

clone size: many
J gene: TRBJ2-3
V gene: TRBV2
CDR3 protein: CASSGSLTGLGTDTQYF

clone size: many
J gene: TRBJ2-3
V gene: TRBV4-3
CDR3 protein: CASSGLSGSGTDTQYF

clone size: few
J gene: TRBJ2-3
V gene: TRBV20-1
CDR3 protein: CSARVLAESTDTQYF

clone size: -
J gene: TRBJ2-7
V gene: TRBV14
CDR3 protein: CASSQFHYEQYF

clone size: -
J gene: TRBJ2-1
V gene: TRBV11-2
CDR3 protein: CATDGRSSYNEQFF

clone size: -
J gene: TRBJ1-2
V gene: TRBV7-2
CDR3 protein: CASSPTRVSYGYTF

clone size: few
J gene: TRBJ1-2
V gene: TRBV12-3/TRBV12-4
CDR3 protein: CASSLGYIYGYTF

clone size: -
J gene: TRBJ2-7
V gene: TRBV6-1
CDR3 protein: CASSPLRTGAPREQYF

clone size: once
J gene: TRBJ1-1
V gene: TRBV12-3/TRBV12-4
CDR3 protein: CASSNSFAGPEAFF

clone size: many
J gene: TRBJ2-7
V gene: TRBV3-1
CDR3 protein: CASSRLGAYEQYF

clone size: many
J gene: TRBJ2-2
V gene: TRBV4-3
CDR3 protein: CASSQDPGRNTGELFF

clone size: many
J gene: TRBJ1-2
V gene: TRBV7-2
CDR3 protein: CASSLGGQGSYGYTF

clone size: -
J gene: TRBJ2-2
V gene: TRBV27
CDR3 protein: CASRLTGTGELFF

clone size: few
J gene: TRBJ2-1
V gene: TRBV11-1
CDR3 protein: CASSRTSGRGTGEQFF

clone size: -
J gene: TRBJ2-1
V gene: TRBV18
CDR3 protein: CASSPSPGLAEQFF

clone size: few
J gene: TRBJ1-5
V gene: TRBV6-2/TRBV6-3
CDR3 protein: CASRAGTGFANQPQHF

clone size: many
J gene: TRBJ2-1
V gene: TRBV7-2
CDR3 protein: CASSLQGLAGGEQFF

clone size: -
J gene: TRBJ2-2
V gene: TRBV18
CDR3 protein: CASSPKGLAGGTNTGELFF

clone size: many
J gene: TRBJ2-3
V gene: TRBV13
CDR3 protein: CASSTRRTDTQYF

clone size: many
J gene: TRBJ2-2
V gene: TRBV10-1
CDR3 protein: CASRPQTGNTGELFF